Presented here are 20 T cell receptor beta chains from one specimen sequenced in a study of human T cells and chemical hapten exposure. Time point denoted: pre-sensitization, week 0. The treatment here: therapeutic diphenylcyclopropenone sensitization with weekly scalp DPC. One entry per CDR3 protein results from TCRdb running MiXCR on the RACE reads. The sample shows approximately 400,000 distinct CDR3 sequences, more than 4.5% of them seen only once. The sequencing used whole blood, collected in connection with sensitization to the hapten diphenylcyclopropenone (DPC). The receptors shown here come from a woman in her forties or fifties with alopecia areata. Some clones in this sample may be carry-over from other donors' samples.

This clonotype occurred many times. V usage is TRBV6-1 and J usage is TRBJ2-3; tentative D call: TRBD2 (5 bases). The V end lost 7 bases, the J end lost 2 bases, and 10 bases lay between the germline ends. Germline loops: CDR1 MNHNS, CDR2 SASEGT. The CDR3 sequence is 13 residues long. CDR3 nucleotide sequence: TGTGCCAGCACTCGGACTTACACAGATACGCAGTATTTT. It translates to CASTRTYTDTQYF.

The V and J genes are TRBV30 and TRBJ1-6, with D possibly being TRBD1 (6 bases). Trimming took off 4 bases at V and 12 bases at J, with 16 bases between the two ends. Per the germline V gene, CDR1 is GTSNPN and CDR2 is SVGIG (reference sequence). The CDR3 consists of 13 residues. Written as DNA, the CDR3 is TGTGCCTGGATTCAACAGGGAAGGGGACCCCTCCACTTT. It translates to CAWIQQGRGPLHF.

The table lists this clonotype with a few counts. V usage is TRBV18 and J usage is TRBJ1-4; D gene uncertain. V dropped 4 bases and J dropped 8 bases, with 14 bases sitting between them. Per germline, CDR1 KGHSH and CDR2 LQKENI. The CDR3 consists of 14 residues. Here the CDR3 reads CASSRTRSEEKLFF. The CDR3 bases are TGTGCCAGCTCACGGACTCGGTCTGAGGAAAAACTGTTTTTT.

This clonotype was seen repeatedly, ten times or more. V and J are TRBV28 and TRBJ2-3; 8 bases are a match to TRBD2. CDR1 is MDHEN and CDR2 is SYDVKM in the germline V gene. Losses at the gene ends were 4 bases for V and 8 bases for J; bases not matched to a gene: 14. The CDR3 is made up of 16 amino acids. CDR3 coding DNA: TGTGCCAGCAGTTCCTCCGGGACTAGAAGGAGCGGTACGCAGTATTTT. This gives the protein CASSSSGTRRSGTQYF.

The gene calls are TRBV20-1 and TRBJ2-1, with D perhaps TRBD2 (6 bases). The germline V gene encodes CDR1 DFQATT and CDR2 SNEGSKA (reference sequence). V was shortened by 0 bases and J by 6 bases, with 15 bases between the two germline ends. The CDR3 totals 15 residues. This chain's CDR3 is CSARDMAGRTNEQFF. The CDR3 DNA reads TGCAGTGCTAGAGATATGGCGGGACGGACCAATGAGCAGTTCTTC.

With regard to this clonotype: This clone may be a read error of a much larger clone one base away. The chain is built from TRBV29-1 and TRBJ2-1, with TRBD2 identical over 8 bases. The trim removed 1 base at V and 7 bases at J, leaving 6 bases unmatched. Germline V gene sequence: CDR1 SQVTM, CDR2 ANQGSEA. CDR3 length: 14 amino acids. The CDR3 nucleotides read TGCAGCGTTGAAGGACTAGCGAGCAGTAATGAGCAGTTCTTC. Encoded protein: CSVEGLASSNEQFF.

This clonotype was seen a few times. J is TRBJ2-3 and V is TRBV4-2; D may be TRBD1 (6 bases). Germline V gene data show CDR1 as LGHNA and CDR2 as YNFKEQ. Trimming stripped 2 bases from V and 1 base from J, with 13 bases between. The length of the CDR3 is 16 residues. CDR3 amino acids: CASSQRSPGGTDTQYF. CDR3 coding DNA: TGTGCCAGCAGCCAACGATCCCCAGGGGGCACAGATACGCAGTATTTT.

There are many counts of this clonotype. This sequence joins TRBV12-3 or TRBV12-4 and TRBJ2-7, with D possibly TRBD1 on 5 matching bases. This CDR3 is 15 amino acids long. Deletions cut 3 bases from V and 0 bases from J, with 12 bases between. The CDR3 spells CASSFDPDSSYEQYF. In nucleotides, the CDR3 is TGTGCCAGCAGTTTTGATCCCGACAGCTCCTACGAGCAGTACTTC.

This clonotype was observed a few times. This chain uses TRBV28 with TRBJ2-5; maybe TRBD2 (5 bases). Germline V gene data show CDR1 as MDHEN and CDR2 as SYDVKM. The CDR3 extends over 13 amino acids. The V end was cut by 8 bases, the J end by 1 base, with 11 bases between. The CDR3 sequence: CASWAGIQETQYF. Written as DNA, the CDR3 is TGTGCCAGCTGGGCCGGGATCCAAGAGACCCAGTACTTC. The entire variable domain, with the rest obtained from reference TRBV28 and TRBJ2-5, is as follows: DVKVTQSSRYLVKRTGEKVFLECVQDMDHENMFWYRQDPGLGLRLIYFSYDVKMKEKGDIPEGYSVSREKKERFSLILESASTNQTSMYLCASWAGIQETQYFGPGTRLLVL.

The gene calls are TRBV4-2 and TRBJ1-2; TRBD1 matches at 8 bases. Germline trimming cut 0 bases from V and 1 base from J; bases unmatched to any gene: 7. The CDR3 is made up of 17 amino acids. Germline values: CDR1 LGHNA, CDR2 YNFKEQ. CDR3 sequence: CASSQDPDRGNNYGYTF. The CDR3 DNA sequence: TGTGCCAGCAGCCAAGATCCCGACAGGGGAAATAACTATGGCTACACCTTC.

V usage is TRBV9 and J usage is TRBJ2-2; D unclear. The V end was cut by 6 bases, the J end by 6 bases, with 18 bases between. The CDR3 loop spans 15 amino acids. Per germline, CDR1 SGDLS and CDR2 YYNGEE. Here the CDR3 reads CASNREILDAGELFF. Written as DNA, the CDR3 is TGTGCCAGCAACAGAGAAATTTTGGACGCCGGGGAGCTGTTTTTT.

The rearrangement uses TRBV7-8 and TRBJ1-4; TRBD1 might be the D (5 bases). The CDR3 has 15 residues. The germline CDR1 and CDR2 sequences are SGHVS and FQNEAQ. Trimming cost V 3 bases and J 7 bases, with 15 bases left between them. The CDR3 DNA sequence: TGTGCCAGCAGCTTCACCGGGACGCAGAGTGAAAAACTGTTTTTT. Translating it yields CASSFTGTQSEKLFF.

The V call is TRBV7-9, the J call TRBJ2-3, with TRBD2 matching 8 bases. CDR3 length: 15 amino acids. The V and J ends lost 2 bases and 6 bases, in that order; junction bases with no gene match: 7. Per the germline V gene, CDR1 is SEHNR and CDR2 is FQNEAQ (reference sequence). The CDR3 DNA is TGTGCCAGCAGCTTAACAGCGGGAGTAGGGGATACGCAGTATTTT. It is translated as CASSLTAGVGDTQYF.

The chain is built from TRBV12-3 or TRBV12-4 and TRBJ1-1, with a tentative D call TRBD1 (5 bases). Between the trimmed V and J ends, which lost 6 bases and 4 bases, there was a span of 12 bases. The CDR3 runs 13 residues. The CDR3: CASRSGGTTEAFF. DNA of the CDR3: TGTGCCAGCAGGTCCGGGGGGACCACTGAAGCTTTCTTT.

CDR3 sequence: CASSYRSLAGANEQFF. The CDR3 nucleotides read TGTGCCAGCAGTTACAGGTCCTTAGCGGGGGCTAATGAGCAGTTCTTC. V and J are TRBV6-2 or TRBV6-3 and TRBJ2-1, with 9 bases aligning to TRBD2. The CDR3 has 16 amino acids. Germline V gene sequence: CDR1 MNHEY, CDR2 SVGEGT. J gave up 7 bases and V 2 bases, and 9 bases lay outside the gene matches.

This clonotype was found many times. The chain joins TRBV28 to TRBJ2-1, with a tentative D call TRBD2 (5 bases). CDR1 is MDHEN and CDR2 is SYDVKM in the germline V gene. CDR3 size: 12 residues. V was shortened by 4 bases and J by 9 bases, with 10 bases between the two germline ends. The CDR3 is CASSSLVGEQFF. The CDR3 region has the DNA TGTGCCAGCAGTTCACTAGTCGGTGAGCAGTTCTTC.

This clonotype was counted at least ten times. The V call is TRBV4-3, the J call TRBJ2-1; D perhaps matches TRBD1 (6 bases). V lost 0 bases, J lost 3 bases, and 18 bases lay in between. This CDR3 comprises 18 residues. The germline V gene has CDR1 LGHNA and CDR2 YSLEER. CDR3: CASSQETEQGKFYNEQFF. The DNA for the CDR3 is TGCGCCAGCAGCCAAGAAACAGAACAGGGAAAATTCTACAATGAGCAGTTCTTC.

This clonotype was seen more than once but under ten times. The CDR3 nucleotides are TGTGCCAGCAGTCTTAGCAGAAACTCCTACAATGAGCAGTTCTTC. It specifies CASSLSRNSYNEQFF. The chain has TRBV27 and TRBJ2-1; D gene unclear. CDR1 MNHEY and CDR2 SMNVEV come from the germline V gene (reference sequence). The length of the CDR3 is 15 residues. Trimming left V 5 bases short and J 0 bases short, with 11 bases between.

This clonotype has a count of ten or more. The CDR3 DNA follows: TGCAGTGCTAGAGAGCGGGACCGCCTTAGGGGGACAGATACGCAGTATTTT. Its translation is CSARERDRLRGTDTQYF. The chain has TRBV20-1 and TRBJ2-3; D may be TRBD1 or TRBD2 (6 bases each). There are 17 residues in the CDR3. Trimming took off 0 bases at V and 3 bases at J, with 19 bases between the two ends. Germline V gene data show CDR1 as DFQATT and CDR2 as SNEGSKA (reference sequence).

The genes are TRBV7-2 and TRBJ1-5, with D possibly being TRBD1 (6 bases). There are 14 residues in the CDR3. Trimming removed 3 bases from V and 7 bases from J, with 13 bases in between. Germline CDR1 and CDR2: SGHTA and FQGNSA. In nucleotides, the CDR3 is TGTGCCAGCAGCTTGCCGGGGGCATGGCAGCCCCAGCATTTT. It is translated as CASSLPGAWQPQHF.